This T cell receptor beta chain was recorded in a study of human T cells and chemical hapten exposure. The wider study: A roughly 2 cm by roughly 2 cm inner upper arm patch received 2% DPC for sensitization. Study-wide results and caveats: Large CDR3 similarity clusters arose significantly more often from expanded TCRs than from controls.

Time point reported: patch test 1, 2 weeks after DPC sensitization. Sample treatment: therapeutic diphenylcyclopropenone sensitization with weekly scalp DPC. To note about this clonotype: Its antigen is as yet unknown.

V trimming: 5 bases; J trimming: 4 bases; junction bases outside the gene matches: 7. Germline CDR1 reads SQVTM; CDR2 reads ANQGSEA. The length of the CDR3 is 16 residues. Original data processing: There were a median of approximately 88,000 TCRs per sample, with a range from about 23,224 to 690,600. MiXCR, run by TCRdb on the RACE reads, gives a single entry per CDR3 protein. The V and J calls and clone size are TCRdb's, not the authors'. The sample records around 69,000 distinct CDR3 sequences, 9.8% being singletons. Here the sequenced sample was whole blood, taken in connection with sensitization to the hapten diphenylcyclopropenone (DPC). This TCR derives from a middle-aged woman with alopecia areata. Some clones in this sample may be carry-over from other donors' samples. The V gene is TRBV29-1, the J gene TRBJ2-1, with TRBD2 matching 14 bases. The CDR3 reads CSVWTRTSGGYNEQFF. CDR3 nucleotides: TGCAGCGTTTGGACCCGGACTAGCGGGGGGTACAATGAGCAGTTCTTC.